This T cell receptor (beta chain) was captured in a study of blood T cell repertoires in COVID-19. Background on the study: Sources were T cells, B-cell-depleted T cells, or PBMCs; the material itself was cDNA or gDNA.

The germline V and J ends were trimmed by 0 bases and 1 base, with 10 bases remaining between them. CDR3 length equals 15 residues. Germline V lookup: CDR1 MGHRA, CDR2 YSYEKL. Clones were sequenced by immunoSEQ multiplex PCR, and TCRdb holds only the in-frame ones, with some missing. The table shows about 200,000 clones, with over 70% occurring only once. The V gene is TRBV4-1, the J gene TRBJ2-7; D perhaps matches TRBD1 (6 bases). This receptor was identified in a man aged 40-55 years with acute or convalescent COVID-19. Sequenced input: peripheral blood. The CDR3 region has the DNA TGCGCCAGCAGCCAAGAGGGGGCCGGGTCCTACGAGCAGTACTTC. Translation: CASSQEGAGSYEQYF.